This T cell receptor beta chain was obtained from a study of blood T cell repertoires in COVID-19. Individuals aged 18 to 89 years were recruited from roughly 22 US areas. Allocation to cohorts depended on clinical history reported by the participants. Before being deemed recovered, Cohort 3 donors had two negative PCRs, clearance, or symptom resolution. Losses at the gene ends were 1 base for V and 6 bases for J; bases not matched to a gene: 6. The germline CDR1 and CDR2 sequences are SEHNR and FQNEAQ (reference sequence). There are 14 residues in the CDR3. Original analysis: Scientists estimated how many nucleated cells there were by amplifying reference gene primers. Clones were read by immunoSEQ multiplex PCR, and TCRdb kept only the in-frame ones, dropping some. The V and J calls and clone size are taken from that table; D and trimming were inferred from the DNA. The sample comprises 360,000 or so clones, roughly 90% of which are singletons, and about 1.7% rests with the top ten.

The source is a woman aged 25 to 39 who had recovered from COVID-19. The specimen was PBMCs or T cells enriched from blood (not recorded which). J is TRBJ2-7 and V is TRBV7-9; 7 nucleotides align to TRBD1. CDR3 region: CASSLGQDRAEQYF. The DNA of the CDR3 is TGTGCCAGCAGCTTAGGGCAAGACAGGGCCGAGCAGTACTTC.